This T cell receptor beta chain was obtained from a study of blood T cell repertoires in COVID-19. As for the study in general: Both acute and convalescent COVID-19 samples were obtained from the United States, Italy and Spain.

The CDR3 is 13 residues long. Trimming removed 6 bases from V and 4 bases from J, with 13 bases in between. CDR1 and CDR2 from the germline V gene are SQVTM and ANQGSEA. Per the authors' pipeline: Nucleated cell counts were estimated from reference gene primer amplification. Generated by immunoSEQ multiplex PCR, the TCRdb table keeps only in-frame clones and is missing some. V, J and clone size are those of that table, while D and trimming were read from the DNA. The table shows over 45,000 clones, with around four fifths occurring only once. This receptor was taken from a human donor in a cohort sampled during active COVID-19. The sample taken for sequencing was peripheral blood. The rearrangement uses TRBV29-1 and TRBJ1-5; the D gene is possibly TRBD1 (5 bases). The CDR3 loop reads CSVHGGGNQPQHF. In nucleotides, the CDR3 is TGCAGCGTGCACGGGGGGGGGAATCAGCCCCAGCATTTT.